Only a few counts were recorded for the clone carrying this TCR beta chain. Its antigen remains unidentified. The data belong to a study of immune evolution from preneoplasia to lung adenocarcinoma. Study results and caveats: Compared with EGFR-mutant or double wild-type lesions, KRAS-mutant nodules were more clonal.

This CDR3 has 15 amino acids. CDR1 is SQVTM, CDR2 ANQGSEA, per germline. The ends lost 1 base at V and 2 bases at J; junction bases unmatched: 4. Sequencing used immunoSEQ multiplex PCR; TCRdb keeps in-frame clones, though not all of them. This table holds under 5,000 clones, under 80% found once. The material sequenced was FFPE minimally invasive lung adenocarcinoma tissue. V usage is TRBV29-1 and J usage is TRBJ2-1; 8 nucleotides align to TRBD2. The receptor was derived from a person between 55 and 80 years old with lung adenocarcinoma. CDR3: CSVEGVGRAYNEQFF. The CDR3 DNA reads TGCAGCGTTGAAGGGGTCGGGAGGGCCTACAATGAGCAGTTCTTC.